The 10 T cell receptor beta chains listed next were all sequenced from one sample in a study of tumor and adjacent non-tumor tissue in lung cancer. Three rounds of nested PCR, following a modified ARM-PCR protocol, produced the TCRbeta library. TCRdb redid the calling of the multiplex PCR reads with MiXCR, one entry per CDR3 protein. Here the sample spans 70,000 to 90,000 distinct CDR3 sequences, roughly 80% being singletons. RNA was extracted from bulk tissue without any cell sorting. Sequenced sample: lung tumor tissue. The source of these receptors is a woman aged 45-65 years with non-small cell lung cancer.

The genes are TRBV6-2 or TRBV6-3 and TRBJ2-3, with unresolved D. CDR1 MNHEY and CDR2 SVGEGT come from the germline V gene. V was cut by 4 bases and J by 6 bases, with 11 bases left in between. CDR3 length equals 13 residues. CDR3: CASSFRPADTQYF. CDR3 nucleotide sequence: TGTGCCAGCAGTTTTCGTCCGGCCGATACGCAGTATTTT.

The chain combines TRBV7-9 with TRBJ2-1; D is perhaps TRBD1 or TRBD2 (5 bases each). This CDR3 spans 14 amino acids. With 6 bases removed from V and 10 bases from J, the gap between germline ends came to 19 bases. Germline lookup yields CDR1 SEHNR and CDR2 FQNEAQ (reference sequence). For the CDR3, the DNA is TGTGCCAGCAGTCCCGGGACCGCCTCAGCGGAGCAGTTCTTC. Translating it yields CASSPGTASAEQFF. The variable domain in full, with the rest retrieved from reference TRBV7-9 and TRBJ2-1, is DTGVSQNPRHKITKRGQNVTFRCDPISEHNRLYWYRQTLGQGPEFLTYFQNEAQLEKSRLLSDRFSAERPKGSFSTLEIQRTEQGDSAMYLCASSPGTASAEQFFGPGTRLTVL.

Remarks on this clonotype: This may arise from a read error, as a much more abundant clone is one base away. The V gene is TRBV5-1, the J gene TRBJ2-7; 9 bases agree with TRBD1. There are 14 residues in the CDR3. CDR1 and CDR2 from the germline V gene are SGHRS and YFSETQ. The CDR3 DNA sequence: TGCGCCAACAGCCGGGACAGGGAACGAGACGAGCAGTACTTC. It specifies CANSRDRERDEQYF.

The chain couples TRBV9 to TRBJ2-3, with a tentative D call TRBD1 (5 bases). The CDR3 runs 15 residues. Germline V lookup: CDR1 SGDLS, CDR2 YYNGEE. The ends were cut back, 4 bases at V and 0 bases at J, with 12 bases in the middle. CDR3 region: CASSPRQSSTDTQYF. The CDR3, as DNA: TGTGCCAGCAGCCCTCGACAGTCTAGCACAGATACGCAGTATTTT.

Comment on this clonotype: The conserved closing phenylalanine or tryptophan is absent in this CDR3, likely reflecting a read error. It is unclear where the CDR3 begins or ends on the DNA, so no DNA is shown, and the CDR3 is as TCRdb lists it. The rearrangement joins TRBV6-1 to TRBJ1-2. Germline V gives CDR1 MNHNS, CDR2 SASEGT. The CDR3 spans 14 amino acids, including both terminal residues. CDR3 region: CASNKRPQLYGHTS.

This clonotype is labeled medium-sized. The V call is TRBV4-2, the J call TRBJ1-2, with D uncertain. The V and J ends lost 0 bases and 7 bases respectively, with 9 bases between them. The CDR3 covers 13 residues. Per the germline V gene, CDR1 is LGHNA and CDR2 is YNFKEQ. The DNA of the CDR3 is TGTGCCAGCAGCCAAGAGGGAATAGGTGGCTACACCTTC. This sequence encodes CASSQEGIGGYTF.

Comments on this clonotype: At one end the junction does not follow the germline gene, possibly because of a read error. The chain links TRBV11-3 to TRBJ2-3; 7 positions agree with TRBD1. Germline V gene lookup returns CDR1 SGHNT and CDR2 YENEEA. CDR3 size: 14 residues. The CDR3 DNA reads TGTGCCAGCAGCATGGCTACAGGGGATGCTACGCAGTACTTT. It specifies CASSMATGDATQYF.

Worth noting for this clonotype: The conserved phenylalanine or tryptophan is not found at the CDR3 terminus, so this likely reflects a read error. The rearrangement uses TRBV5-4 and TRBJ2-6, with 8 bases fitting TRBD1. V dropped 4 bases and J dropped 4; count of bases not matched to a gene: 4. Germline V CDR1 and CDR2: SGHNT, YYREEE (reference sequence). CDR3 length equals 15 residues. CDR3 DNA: TGTGCCAGCAGCCCAGGGGGCTCGGGGGCCAACGTCCTGACTTCA. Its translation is CASSPGGSGANVLTS.

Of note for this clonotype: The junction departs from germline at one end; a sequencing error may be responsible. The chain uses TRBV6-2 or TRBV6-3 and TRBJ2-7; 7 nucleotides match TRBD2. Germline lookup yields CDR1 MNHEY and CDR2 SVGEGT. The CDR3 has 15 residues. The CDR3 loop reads CAGSGLLVGGDEQYF. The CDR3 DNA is TGTGCCGGCAGCGGCCTACTAGTGGGAGGGGACGAGCAGTACTTC.

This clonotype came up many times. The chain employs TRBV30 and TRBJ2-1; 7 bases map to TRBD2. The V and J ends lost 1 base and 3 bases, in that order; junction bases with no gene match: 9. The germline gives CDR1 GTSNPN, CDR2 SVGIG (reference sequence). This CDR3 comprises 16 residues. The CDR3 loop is CAWSDLADTLYNEQFF. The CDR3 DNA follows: TGTGCCTGGAGTGATCTAGCGGATACCCTCTACAATGAGCAGTTCTTC. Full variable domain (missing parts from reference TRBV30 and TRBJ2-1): SQTIHQWPATLVQPVGSPLSLECTVEGTSNPNLYWYRQAAGRGLQLLFYSVGIGQISSEVPQNLSASRPQDRQFILSSKKLLLSDSGFYLCAWSDLADTLYNEQFFGPGTRLTVL.